This paragraph reports one T cell receptor (beta chain). This sample is drawn from a study of technical replicates of blood from a few donors. The CDR3 consists of 14 residues. Trimming cost V 2 bases and J 6 bases, with 13 bases left between them. The germline V gene encodes CDR1 SQVTM and CDR2 ANQGSEA. Only in-frame clones appear in the TCRdb table, and some are missing; sequencing was by immunoSEQ multiplex PCR. The sample contains approximately 50,000 clones, around 94% of which appear only once. This TCR was sampled from a human donor in good health. The gene calls are TRBV29-1 and TRBJ2-2, with D possibly TRBD1 on 6 matching bases. What was sequenced was T cells isolated from PBMCs. CDR3 nucleotides: TGCAGCGTTGAATCGGCCAGGGGCCCCGGGGAGCTGTTTTTT. This sequence encodes CSVESARGPGELFF.